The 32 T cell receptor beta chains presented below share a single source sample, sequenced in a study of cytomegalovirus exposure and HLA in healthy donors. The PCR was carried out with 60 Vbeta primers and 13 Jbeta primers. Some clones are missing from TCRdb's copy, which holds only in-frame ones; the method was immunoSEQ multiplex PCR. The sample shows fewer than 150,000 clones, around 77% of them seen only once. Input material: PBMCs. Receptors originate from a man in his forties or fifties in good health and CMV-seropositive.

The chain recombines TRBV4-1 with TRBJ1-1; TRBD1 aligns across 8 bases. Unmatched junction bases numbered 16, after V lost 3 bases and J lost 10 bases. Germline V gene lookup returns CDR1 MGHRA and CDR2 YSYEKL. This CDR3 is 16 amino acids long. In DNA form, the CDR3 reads TGCGCCAGCAGCCATGATAGGACAGGGATTATTTCTGGAGCTTTCTTT. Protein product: CASSHDRTGIISGAFF.

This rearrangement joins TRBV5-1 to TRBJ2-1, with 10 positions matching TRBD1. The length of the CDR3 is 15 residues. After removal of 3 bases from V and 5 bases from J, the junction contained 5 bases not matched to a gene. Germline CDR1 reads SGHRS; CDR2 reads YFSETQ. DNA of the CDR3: TGCGCCAGCAGCTATGACAGGGGGCATAACAATGAGCAGTTCTTC. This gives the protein CASSYDRGHNNEQFF.

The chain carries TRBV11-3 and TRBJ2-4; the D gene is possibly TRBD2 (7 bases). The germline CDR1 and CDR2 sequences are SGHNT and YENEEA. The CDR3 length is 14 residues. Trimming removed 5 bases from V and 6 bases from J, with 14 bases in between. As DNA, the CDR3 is TGTGCCAGCAGCCCACAGGGAGGGCTAAACATTCAGTACTTC. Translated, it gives CASSPQGGLNIQYF.

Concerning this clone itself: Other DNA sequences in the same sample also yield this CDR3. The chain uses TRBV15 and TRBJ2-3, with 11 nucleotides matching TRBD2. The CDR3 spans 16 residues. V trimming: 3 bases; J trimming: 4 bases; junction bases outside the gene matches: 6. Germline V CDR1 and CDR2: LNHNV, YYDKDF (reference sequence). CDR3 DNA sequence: TGTGCCACCAGCAGGGTAGCGGGGGGGCCCGCAGATACGCAGTATTTT. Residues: CATSRVAGGPADTQYF.

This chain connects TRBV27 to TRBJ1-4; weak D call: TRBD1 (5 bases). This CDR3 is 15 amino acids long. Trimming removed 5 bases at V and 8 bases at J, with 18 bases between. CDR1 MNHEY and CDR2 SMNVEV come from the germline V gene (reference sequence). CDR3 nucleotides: TGTGCCAGCAGTCCCCGGGGGAGTATGGTGGAAAAACTGTTTTTT. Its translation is CASSPRGSMVEKLFF. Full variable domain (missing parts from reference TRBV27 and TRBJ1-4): EAQVTQNPRYLITVTGKKLTVTCSQNMNHEYMSWYRQDPGLGLRQIYYSMNVEVTDKGDVPEGYKVSRKEKRNFPLILESPSPNQTSLYFCASSPRGSMVEKLFFGSGTQLSVL.

DNA for the CDR3: TGTGCCAGCAGTTACAGGGATAATCAGCCCCAGCATTTT. Translated: CASSYRDNQPQHF. J is TRBJ1-5 and V is TRBV9; weak D call: TRBD1 (6 bases). The V gene's germline CDR1 is SGDLS and CDR2 YYNGEE. Deletions cut 5 bases from V and 4 bases from J, with 10 bases between. The CDR3 spans 13 residues.

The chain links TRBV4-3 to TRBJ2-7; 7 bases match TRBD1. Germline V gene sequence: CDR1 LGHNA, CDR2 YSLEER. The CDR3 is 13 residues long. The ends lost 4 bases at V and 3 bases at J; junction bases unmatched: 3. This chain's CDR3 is CASSRDRSYEQYF. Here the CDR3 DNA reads TGCGCCAGCAGCCGGGACAGAAGCTACGAGCAGTACTTC.

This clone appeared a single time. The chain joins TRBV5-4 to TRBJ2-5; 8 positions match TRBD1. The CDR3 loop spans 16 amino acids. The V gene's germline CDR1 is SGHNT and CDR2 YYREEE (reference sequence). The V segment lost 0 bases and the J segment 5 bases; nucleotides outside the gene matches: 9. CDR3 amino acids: CASSLDGAGGGETQYF. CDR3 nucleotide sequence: TGTGCCAGCAGCTTGGACGGTGCAGGGGGCGGTGAGACCCAGTACTTC.

CDR3 sequence (DNA): TGTGCCAGCAGTGAAGCGTTTGGAAGCGGGGGATACACCGGGGAGCTGTTTTTT. This sequence encodes CASSEAFGSGGYTGELFF. The chain uses TRBV6-1 and TRBJ2-2, with TRBD2 matching over 8 bases. The CDR3 consists of 18 residues. V dropped 0 bases and J dropped 3; count of bases not matched to a gene: 9. CDR1 and CDR2 (germline): MNHNS, SASEGT.

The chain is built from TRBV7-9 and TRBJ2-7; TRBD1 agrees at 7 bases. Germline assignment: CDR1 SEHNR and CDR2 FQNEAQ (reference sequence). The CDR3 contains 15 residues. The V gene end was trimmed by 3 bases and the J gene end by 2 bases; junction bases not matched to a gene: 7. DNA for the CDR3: TGTGCCAGCAGCTTGGGACAGACCGAGGCCTACGAGCAGTACTTC. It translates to CASSLGQTEAYEQYF. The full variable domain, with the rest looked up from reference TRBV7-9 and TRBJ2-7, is DTGVSQNPRHKITKRGQNVTFRCDPISEHNRLYWYRQTLGQGPEFLTYFQNEAQLEKSRLLSDRFSAERPKGSFSTLEIQRTEQGDSAMYLCASSLGQTEAYEQYFGPGTRLTVT.

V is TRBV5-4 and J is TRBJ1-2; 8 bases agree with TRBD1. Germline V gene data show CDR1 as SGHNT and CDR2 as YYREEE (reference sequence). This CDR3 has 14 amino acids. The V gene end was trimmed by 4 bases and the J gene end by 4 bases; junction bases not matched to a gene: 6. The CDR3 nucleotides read TGTGCCAGCAGCGGGACAGGCGGGGGCTATGGCTACACCTTC. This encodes CASSGTGGGYGYTF.

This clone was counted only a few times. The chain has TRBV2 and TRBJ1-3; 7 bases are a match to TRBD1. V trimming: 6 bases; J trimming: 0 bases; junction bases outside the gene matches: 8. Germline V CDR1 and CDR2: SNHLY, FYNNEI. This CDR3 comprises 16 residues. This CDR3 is CASRRLQGHSGNTIYF. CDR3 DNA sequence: TGTGCCAGCAGGAGGCTACAGGGGCACTCTGGAAACACCATATATTTT. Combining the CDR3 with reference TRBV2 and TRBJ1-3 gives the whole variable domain EPEVTQTPSHQVTQMGQEVILRCVPISNHLYFYWYRQILGQKVEFLVSFYNNEISEKSEIFDDQFSVERPDGSNFTLKIRSTKLEDSAMYFCASRRLQGHSGNTIYFGEGSWLTVV.

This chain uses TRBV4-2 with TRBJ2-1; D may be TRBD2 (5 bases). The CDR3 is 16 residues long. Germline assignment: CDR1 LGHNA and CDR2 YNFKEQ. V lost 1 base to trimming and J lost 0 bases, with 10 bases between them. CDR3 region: CASSQVEGSSYNEQFF. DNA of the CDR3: TGTGCCAGCAGCCAAGTTGAGGGTAGCTCCTACAATGAGCAGTTCTTC.

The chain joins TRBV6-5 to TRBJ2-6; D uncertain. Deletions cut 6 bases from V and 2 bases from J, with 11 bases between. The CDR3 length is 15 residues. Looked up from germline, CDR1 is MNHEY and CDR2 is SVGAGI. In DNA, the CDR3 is TGTGCCAGCAGGACTCTATCCGCTGGGGCCAACGTCCTGACTTTC. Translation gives CASRTLSAGANVLTF.

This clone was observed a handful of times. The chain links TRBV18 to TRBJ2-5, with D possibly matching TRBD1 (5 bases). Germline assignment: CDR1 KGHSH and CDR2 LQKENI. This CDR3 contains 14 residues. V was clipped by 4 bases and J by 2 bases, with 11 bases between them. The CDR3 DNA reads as TGTGCCAGCTCACTATCTGACAGTCAAGAGACCCAGTACTTC. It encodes CASSLSDSQETQYF.

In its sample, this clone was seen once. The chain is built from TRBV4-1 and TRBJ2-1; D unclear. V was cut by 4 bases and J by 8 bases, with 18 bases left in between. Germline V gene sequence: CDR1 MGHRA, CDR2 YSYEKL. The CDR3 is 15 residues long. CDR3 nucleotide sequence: TGCGCCAGCAGCCCAGCCCAGAGAGAGGTGGATGAGCAGTTCTTC. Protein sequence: CASSPAQREVDEQFF.

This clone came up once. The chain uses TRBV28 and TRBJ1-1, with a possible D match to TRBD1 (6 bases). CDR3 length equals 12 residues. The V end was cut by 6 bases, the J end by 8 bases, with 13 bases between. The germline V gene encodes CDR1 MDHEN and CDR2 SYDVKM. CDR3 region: CASRRDIHEAFF. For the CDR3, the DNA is TGTGCCAGCAGACGGGACATCCACGAAGCTTTCTTT. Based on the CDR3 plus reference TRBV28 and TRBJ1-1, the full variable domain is DVKVTQSSRYLVKRTGEKVFLECVQDMDHENMFWYRQDPGLGLRLIYFSYDVKMKEKGDIPEGYSVSREKKERFSLILESASTNQTSMYLCASRRDIHEAFFGQGTRLTVV.

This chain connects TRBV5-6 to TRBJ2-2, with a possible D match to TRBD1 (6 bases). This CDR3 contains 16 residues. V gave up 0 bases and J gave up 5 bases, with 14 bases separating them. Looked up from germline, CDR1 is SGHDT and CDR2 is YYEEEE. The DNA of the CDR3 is TGTGCCAGCAGCTTGGCCGTTGAAGGGGGAACCGGGGAGCTGTTTTTT. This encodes CASSLAVEGGTGELFF.

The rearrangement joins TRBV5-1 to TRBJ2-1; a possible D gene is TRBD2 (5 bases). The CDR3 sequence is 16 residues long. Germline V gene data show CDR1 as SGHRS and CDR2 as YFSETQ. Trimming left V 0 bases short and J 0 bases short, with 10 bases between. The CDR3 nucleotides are TGCGCCAGCAGCTTGGATCAAGCGGACTCCTACAATGAGCAGTTCTTC. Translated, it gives CASSLDQADSYNEQFF.

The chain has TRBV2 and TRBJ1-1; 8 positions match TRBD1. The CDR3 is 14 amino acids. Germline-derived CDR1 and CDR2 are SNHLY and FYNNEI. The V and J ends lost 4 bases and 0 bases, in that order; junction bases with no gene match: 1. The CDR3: CASSGDRLNTEAFF. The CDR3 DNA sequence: TGTGCCAGCAGTGGGGACAGGTTGAACACTGAAGCTTTCTTT.

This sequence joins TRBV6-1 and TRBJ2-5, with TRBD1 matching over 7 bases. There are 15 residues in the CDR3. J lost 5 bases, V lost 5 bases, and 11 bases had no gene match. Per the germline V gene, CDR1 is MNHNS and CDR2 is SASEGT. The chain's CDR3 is CASSLGTGVVETQYF. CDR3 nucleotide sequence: TGTGCCAGCAGTCTCGGAACAGGGGTAGTGGAGACCCAGTACTTC.

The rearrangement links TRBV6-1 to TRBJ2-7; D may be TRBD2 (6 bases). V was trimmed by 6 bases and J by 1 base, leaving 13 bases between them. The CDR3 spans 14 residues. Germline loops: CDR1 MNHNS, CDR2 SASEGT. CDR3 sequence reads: CASRDGSTSYEQYF. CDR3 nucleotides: TGTGCCAGCAGGGACGGGAGTACATCCTACGAGCAGTACTTC.

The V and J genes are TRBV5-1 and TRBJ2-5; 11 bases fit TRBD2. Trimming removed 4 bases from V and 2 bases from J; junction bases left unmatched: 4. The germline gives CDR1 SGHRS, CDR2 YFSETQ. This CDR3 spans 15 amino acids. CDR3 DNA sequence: TGCGCCAGCAGCGATATAGCGGGGGGGCAAGAGACCCAGTACTTC. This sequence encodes CASSDIAGGQETQYF.

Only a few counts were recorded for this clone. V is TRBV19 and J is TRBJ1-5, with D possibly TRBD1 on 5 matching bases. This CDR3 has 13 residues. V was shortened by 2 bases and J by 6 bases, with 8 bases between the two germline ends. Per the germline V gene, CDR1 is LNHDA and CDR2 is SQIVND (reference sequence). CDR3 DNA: TGTGCCAGTAGTATACAGGGCGGTCAGCCCCAGCATTTT. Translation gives CASSIQGGQPQHF.

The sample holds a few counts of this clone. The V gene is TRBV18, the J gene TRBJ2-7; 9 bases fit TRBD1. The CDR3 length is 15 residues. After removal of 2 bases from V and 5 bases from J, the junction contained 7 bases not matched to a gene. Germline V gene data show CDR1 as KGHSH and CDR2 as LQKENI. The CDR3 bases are TGTGCCAGCTCACCAACACGGGACAGGGACCACGAGCAGTACTTC. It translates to CASSPTRDRDHEQYF.

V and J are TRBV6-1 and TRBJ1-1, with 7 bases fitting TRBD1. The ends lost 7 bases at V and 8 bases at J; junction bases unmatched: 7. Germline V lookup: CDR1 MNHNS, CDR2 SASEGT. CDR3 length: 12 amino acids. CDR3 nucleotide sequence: TGTGCCAGCACCTTGGACAGGCTAGAAGCTTTCTTT. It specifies CASTLDRLEAFF.

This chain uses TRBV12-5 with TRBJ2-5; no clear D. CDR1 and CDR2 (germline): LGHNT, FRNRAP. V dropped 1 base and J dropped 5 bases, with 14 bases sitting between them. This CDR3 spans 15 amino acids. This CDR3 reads CASGLGSTGGETQYF. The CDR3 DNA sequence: TGTGCTAGTGGTTTGGGCTCCACGGGTGGGGAGACCCAGTACTTC.

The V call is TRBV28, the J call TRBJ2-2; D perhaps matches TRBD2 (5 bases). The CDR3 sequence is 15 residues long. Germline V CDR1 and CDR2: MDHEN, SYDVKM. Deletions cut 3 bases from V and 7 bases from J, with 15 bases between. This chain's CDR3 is CASSFPGSLGGELFF. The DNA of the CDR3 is TGTGCCAGCAGTTTCCCGGGGTCCTTGGGCGGGGAGCTGTTTTTT.

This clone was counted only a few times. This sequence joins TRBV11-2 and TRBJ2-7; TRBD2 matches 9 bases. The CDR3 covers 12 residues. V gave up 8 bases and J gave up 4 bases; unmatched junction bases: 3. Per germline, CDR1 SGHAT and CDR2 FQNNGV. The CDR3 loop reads CASGLAGYEQYF. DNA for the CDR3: TGTGCCAGCGGGCTAGCGGGATACGAGCAGTACTTC.

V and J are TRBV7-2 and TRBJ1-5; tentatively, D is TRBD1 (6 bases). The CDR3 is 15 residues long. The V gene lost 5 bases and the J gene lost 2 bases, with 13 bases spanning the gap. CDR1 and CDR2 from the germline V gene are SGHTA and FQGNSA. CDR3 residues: CASSLQGRRNQPQHF. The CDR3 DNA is TGTGCCAGCAGCCTACAGGGTAGACGCAATCAGCCCCAGCATTTT.

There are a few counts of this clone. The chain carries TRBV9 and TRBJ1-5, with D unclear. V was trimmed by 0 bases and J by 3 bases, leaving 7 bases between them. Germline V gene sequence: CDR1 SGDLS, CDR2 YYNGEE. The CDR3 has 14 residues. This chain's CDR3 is CASSVAGSNQPQHF. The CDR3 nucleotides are TGTGCCAGCAGCGTAGCGGGTTCCAATCAGCCCCAGCATTTT.

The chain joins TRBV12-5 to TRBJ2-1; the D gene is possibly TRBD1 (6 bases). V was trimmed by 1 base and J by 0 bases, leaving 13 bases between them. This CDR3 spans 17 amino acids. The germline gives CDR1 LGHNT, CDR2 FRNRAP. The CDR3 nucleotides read TGTGCTAGTGGTTTGGCCGACAGGTTGAGCTCCTACAATGAGCAGTTCTTC. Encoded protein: CASGLADRLSSYNEQFF. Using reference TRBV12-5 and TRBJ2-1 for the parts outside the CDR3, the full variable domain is DARVTQTPRHKVTEMGQEVTMRCQPILGHNTVFWYRQTMMQGLELLAYFRNRAPLDDSGMPKDRFSAEMPDATLATLKIQPSEPRDSAVYFCASGLADRLSSYNEQFFGPGTRLTVL.